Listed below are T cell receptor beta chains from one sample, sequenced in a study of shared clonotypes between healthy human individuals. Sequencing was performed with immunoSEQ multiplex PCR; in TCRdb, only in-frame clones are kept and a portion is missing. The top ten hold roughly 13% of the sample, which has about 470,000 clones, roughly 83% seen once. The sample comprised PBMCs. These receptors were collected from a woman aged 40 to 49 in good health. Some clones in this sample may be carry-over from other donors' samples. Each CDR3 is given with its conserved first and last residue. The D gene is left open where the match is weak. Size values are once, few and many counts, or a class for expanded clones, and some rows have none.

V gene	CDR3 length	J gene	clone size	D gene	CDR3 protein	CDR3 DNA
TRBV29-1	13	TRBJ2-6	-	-	CSVQNSGANVLTF	TGCAGCGTTCAAAACTCTGGGGCCAACGTCCTGACTTTC
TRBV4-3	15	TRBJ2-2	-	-	CASSQELLNTGELFF	TGCGCCAGCAGCCAAGAGCTTCTCAACACCGGGGAGCTGTTTTTT
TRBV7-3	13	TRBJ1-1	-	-	CASSPTRDTEAFF	TGTGCCAGCAGCCCGACGAGAGACACTGAAGCTTTCTTT
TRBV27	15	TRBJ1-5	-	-	CASSSWGGRDQPQHF	TGTGCCAGCAGTTCCTGGGGGGGAAGGGATCAGCCCCAGCATTTT
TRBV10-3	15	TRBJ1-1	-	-	CAISEERIMNTEAFF	TGTGCCATCAGTGAGGAAAGGATAATGAACACTGAAGCTTTCTTT
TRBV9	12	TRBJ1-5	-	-	CASSSGLQPQHF	TGTGCCAGCAGCTCAGGTTTGCAGCCCCAGCATTTT
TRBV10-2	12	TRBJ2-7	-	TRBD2	CASSGRAYEQYF	TGCGCCAGTAGCGGGAGGGCCTACGAGCAGTACTTC
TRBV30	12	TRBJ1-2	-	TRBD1	CAWRGQGVGYTF	TGTGCCTGGAGGGGACAGGGGGTTGGCTACACCTTC
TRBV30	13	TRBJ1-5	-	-	CAWSGGGNQPQHF	TGTGCCTGGAGTGGTGGGGGGAATCAGCCCCAGCATTTT
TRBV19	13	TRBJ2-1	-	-	CASSIFSDNEQFF	TGTGCCAGTAGTATTTTTAGTGACAATGAGCAGTTCTTC
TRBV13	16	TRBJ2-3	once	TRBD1	CASSPGQLSSTDTQYF	TGTGCCAGCAGCCCGGGACAGTTATCTAGCACAGATACGCAGTATTTT
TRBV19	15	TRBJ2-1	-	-	CASSIGPSVYNEQFF	TGTGCCAGTAGTATAGGTCCTAGCGTGTACAATGAGCAGTTCTTC
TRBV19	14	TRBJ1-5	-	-	CASRRGPSNQPQHF	TGTGCCAGTAGACGGGGACCAAGCAATCAGCCCCAGCATTTT
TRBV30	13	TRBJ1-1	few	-	CAWSVSRNTEAFF	TGTGCCTGGAGTGTATCACGGAACACTGAAGCTTTCTTT
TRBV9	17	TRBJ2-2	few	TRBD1	CASSVSQDRGNTGELFF	TGTGCCAGCAGCGTTTCCCAGGACAGGGGGAACACCGGGGAGCTGTTTTTT
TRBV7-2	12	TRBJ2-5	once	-	CASSLYKGTQYF	TGTGCCAGCAGCTTATACAAGGGGACCCAGTACTTC
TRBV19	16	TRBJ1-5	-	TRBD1	CASKRGLHFSNQPQHF	TGTGCCAGTAAGAGGGGGCTCCACTTTAGCAATCAGCCCCAGCATTTT
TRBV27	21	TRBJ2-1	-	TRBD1	CASSLYQGRGQGRSGRNEQFF	TGTGCCAGCAGTTTATACCAAGGGCGGGGACAGGGGCGCAGCGGTCGGAATGAGCAGTTCTTC
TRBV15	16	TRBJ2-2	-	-	CATSRPLITSPGELFF	TGTGCCACCAGCCGACCGCTAATTACTAGTCCCGGGGAGCTGTTTTTT
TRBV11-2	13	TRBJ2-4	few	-	CASSLDAKNIQYF	TGTGCCAGCAGCTTAGATGCCAAAAACATTCAGTACTTC
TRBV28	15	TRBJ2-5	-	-	CASSRRGGEEETQYF	TGTGCCAGCAGCCGTAGGGGCGGGGAGGAAGAGACCCAGTACTTC
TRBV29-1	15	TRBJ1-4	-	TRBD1	CSVEGTGATNEKLFF	TGCAGCGTTGAAGGTACAGGGGCAACTAATGAAAAACTGTTTTTT
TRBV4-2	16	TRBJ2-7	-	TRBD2	CASSQGLAGEGYEQYF	TGTGCCAGCAGCCAAGGACTAGCGGGAGAGGGTTACGAGCAGTACTTC
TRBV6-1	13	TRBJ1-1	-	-	CASNMGGGTEAFF	TGTGCCAGCAATATGGGGGGTGGCACTGAAGCTTTCTTT
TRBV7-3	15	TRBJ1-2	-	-	CASSLDGAIRYGYTF	TGTGCCAGCAGCTTAGACGGGGCAATCCGCTATGGCTACACCTTC
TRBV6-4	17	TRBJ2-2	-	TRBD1	CASSAQGTGSNTGELFF	TGTGCCAGCAGCGCCCAAGGGACAGGTTCGAACACCGGGGAGCTGTTTTTT
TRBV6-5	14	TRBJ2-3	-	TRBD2	CASSYDSGTDTQYF	TGTGCCAGCAGTTACGATAGCGGGACAGATACGCAGTATTTT
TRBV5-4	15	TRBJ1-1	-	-	CASSSPSQSDTEAFF	TGTGCCAGCAGCTCGCCGTCGCAGTCTGACACTGAAGCTTTCTTT
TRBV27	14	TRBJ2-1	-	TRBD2	CASKGLAGSQGQFF	TGTGCCAGTAAAGGACTAGCGGGTTCCCAAGGGCAGTTCTTC
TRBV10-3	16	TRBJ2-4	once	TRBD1	CAISDPDRGAKNIQYF	TGTGCCATCAGTGATCCTGACAGGGGCGCCAAAAACATTCAGTACTTC
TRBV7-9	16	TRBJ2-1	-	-	CASSLLHGSSYNEQFF	TGTGCCAGCAGCTTATTACACGGAAGCTCCTACAATGAGCAGTTCTTC
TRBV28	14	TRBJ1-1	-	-	CASTIGGGYTEAFF	TGTGCCAGCACAATAGGAGGGGGTTACACTGAAGCTTTCTTT
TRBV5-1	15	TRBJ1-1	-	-	CASSPWAQGDTEAFF	TGCGCCAGCAGCCCCTGGGCACAGGGTGACACTGAAGCTTTCTTT
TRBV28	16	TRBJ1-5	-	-	CASSRVSYRADQPQHF	TGTGCCAGCAGCCGAGTATCATACAGGGCCGATCAGCCCCAGCATTTT
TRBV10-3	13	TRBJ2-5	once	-	CAISDGGLETQYF	TGTGCCATCAGTGATGGGGGGCTGGAGACCCAGTACTTC
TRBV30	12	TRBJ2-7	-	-	CAWSGQSYEQYF	TGTGCCTGGAGCGGCCAGTCCTACGAGCAGTACTTC
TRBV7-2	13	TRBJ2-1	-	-	CASSGSSYNEQFF	TGTGCCAGCAGCGGGAGCTCCTACAATGAGCAGTTCTTC
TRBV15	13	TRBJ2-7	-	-	CATSRDQFGEQYF	TGTGCCACCAGCAGAGATCAATTTGGGGAGCAGTACTTC
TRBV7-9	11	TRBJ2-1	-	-	CASSFGGGGFF	TGTGCCAGCAGCTTTGGCGGCGGTGGGTTCTTC
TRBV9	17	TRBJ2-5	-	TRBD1	CASSTTGTGTFGETQYF	TGTGCCAGCAGTACAACCGGGACAGGGACCTTCGGGGAGACCCAGTACTTC
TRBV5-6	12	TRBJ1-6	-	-	CASSLPGAPLHF	TGTGCCAGCAGCTTACCAGGGGCACCCCTCCACTTT
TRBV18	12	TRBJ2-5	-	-	CASSLYRETQYF	TGTGCCAGCTCCCTCTATAGGGAGACCCAGTACTTC
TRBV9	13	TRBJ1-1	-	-	CASSATVNTEAFF	TGTGCCAGCAGCGCGACAGTTAACACTGAAGCTTTCTTC
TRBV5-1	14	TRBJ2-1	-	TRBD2	CASSLGDYYNEQFF	TGCGCCAGCAGCTTGGGGGACTACTACAATGAGCAGTTCTTC
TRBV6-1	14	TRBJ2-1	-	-	CASSEKRLVNEQFF	TGTGCCAGCAGTGAAAAAAGGCTAGTCAATGAGCAGTTCTTC
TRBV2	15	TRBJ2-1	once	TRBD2	CASKTLAGGYNEQFF	TGTGCCAGCAAGACACTAGCGGGGGGATACAATGAGCAGTTCTTC
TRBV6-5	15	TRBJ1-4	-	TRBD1	CASSGLGQGGEKLFF	TGTGCCAGCAGTGGGCTGGGACAGGGTGGGGAAAAACTGTTTTTT
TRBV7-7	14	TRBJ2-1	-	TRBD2	CASSLGLAGAEQFF	TGTGCTAGCAGCTTAGGACTAGCGGGAGCTGAGCAGTTCTTC
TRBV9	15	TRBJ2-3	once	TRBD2	CASSVSGGTSDTQYF	TGTGCCAGCAGCGTAAGTGGCGGGACTAGTGATACGCAGTATTTT
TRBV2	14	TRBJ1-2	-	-	CASSEWGGPDGYTF	TGTGCCAGCAGTGAATGGGGGGGGCCCGATGGCTACACCTTC
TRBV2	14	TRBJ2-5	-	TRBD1	CASSYTGVGETQYF	TGTGCCAGCAGCTATACAGGGGTCGGGGAGACCCAGTACTTC
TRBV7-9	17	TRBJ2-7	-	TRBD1	CASRHDAFAGTDYEQYF	TGTGCCAGCAGACACGACGCTTTCGCCGGGACAGACTACGAGCAGTACTTC
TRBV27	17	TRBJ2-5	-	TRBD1	CASSSQTGMTYQETQYF	TGTGCCAGCAGTTCACAGACAGGGATGACGTACCAAGAGACCCAGTACTTC
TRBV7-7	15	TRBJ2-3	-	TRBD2	CASSLAGEGADTQYF	TGTGCTAGCAGCTTAGCGGGAGAAGGGGCAGATACGCAGTATTTT